The clone carrying this TCR beta chain has just a few counts. Study processing details: Scientists estimated how many nucleated cells there were by amplifying reference gene primers. Using immunoSEQ multiplex PCR, the repertoire was profiled, and TCRdb retains in-frame clones only, with some absent. V and J calls and clone size follow that table, whereas D and trimming were derived from the DNA. The data show tens of thousands of clones, with approximately 80% seen just once and roughly 27% held by the top ten. CDR3 length: 15 residues. Trimming cost V 5 bases and J 0 bases, with 14 bases left between them. CDR1 MGHRA and CDR2 YSYEKL come from the germline V gene. The data derive from a study of blood T cell repertoires in COVID-19. As for the study in general: Sites in the United States, Italy and Spain provided acute and convalescent COVID-19 samples. T cells, B-cell-depleted T cells, or PBMCs supplied cDNA or gDNA.

Sequenced sample: peripheral blood. The V gene is TRBV4-1, the J gene TRBJ2-7; D is possibly TRBD1 (6 bases). The sequence derives from an older man with active COVID-19. Here the CDR3 reads CASSSPGASSYEQYF. The CDR3 DNA is TGCGCCAGCAGCTCTCCAGGGGCGAGCTCCTACGAGCAGTACTTC.